The 32 T cell receptor beta chains below come from one sample, sequenced in a study of CD8+ T cells in alopecia areata. Extracted RNA was reverse transcribed, and the resulting cDNA served as sequencing template. Repertoires were generated with immunoSEQ multiplex PCR, while TCRdb's copy carries only in-frame clones and drops some. This sample has about 200,000 clones; just over 55% occur once, and the top ten carry 4.9%. Specimen: CD8+ T cells sorted from blood. The receptors were gathered from a human donor in good health.

The CDR3 DNA reads TGCGCCAGCAGCCAAGAGCTAGCGGGGGTCTCCTACGAGCAGTACTTC. This codes for CASSQELAGVSYEQYF. The chain uses TRBV4-1 and TRBJ2-7, with TRBD2 matching over 10 bases. J was trimmed by 0 bases and V by 0 bases; bases with no gene match: 2. This CDR3 contains 16 residues. Germline assignment: CDR1 MGHRA and CDR2 YSYEKL.

CDR3 sequence: CSVLRGNDYEQYF. In DNA form, the CDR3 reads TGCAGCGTTTTGCGAGGGAATGACTACGAGCAGTACTTC. The chain carries TRBV29-1 and TRBJ2-7; D is perhaps TRBD2 (5 bases). The CDR3 totals 13 residues. Germline assignment: CDR1 SQVTM and CDR2 ANQGSEA. V was pared by 5 bases and J by 3 bases, with 14 bases between.

The chain recombines TRBV15 with TRBJ2-1; perhaps TRBD2 as D (5 bases). From germline, CDR1 is LNHNV and CDR2 YYDKDF (reference sequence). The V gene lost 2 bases and the J gene lost 10 bases, with 12 bases spanning the gap. The CDR3 spans 13 residues. The CDR3 protein is CATSRLTGEEQFF. The DNA of the CDR3 is TGTGCCACCAGCAGACTTACCGGGGAGGAGCAGTTCTTC.

The chain is built from TRBV7-9 and TRBJ2-4; TRBD2 is a possible D gene (5 bases). Trimming took 5 bases from V and 1 from J, leaving 9 bases between them. The CDR3 loop spans 14 amino acids. CDR1 and CDR2 (germline): SEHNR, FQNEAQ (reference sequence). CDR3 bases: TGTGCCAGCAGCAAGGTAGCGGCCAAAAACATTCAGTACTTC. It is translated as CASSKVAAKNIQYF.

The chain has TRBV29-1 and TRBJ2-7; TRBD2 might be the D (5 bases). Trimming took off 1 base at V and 2 bases at J, with 6 bases between the two ends. Germline V gives CDR1 SQVTM, CDR2 ANQGSEA. CDR3 length: 12 amino acids. This chain's CDR3 is CSVEGGPYEQYF. CDR3 DNA sequence: TGCAGCGTTGAAGGAGGGCCCTACGAGCAGTACTTC.

This clone was detected only a few times. The chain joins TRBV29-1 to TRBJ2-5; 12 nucleotides agree with TRBD2. V lost 0 bases and J lost 1; bases outside the gene matches: 9. The CDR3 has 18 amino acids. Germline V gene data show CDR1 as SQVTM and CDR2 as ANQGSEA. The CDR3: CSVEDGDGLAGPQETQYF. The DNA of the CDR3 is TGCAGCGTTGAAGATGGGGACGGACTAGCGGGGCCCCAAGAGACCCAGTACTTC.

This clone was observed once. The chain links TRBV4-1 to TRBJ1-1, with D possibly being TRBD1 (6 bases). The CDR3 has 14 amino acids. The germline V gene has CDR1 MGHRA and CDR2 YSYEKL. V shed 5 bases and J shed 1 base, with 11 bases lying between them. The DNA of the CDR3 is TGCGCCAGCAGCTCAGGGGACTCGAACACTGAAGCTTTCTTT. Translated, it gives CASSSGDSNTEAFF.

The CDR3 here is CASSPDPYEQYF. The CDR3, as DNA: TGTGCCAGCAGTCCCGACCCCTACGAGCAGTACTTC. The chain has TRBV2 and TRBJ2-7; D unclear. V shed 5 bases and J shed 2 bases, with 7 bases lying between them. Per the germline V gene, CDR1 is SNHLY and CDR2 is FYNNEI. The CDR3 is made up of 12 amino acids.

The gene calls are TRBV19 and TRBJ1-2; 8 nucleotides agree with TRBD1. Germline CDR1 LNHDA, CDR2 SQIVND (reference sequence). This CDR3 spans 14 amino acids. The V gene end was trimmed by 4 bases and the J gene end by 4 bases; junction bases not matched to a gene: 5. The CDR3 reads CASSTRTGSYGYTF. For the CDR3, the DNA is TGTGCCAGTAGTACCCGGACAGGGAGCTATGGCTACACCTTC.

J is TRBJ2-1 and V is TRBV5-1, with D possibly being TRBD2 (6 bases). The CDR3 has 15 residues. Trimming cost V 4 bases and J 1 base, with 12 bases left between them. Germline V gene data show CDR1 as SGHRS and CDR2 as YFSETQ. CDR3 bases: TGCGCCAGCAGCCAGGAGGGCTCGTCCTACAATGAGCAGTTCTTC. Translating it yields CASSQEGSSYNEQFF.

This CDR3 reads CASSMGGLFYGYTF. In DNA, the CDR3 is TGTGCCAGCAGCATGGGAGGTCTCTTCTATGGCTACACCTTC. The chain is built from TRBV5-4 and TRBJ1-2; no firm D call. CDR3 length: 14 residues. Germline V lookup: CDR1 SGHNT, CDR2 YYREEE (reference sequence). V was shortened by 4 bases and J by 4 bases, with 14 bases between the two germline ends. The whole variable domain, remainder taken from reference TRBV5-4 and TRBJ1-2, is ETGVTQSPTHLIKTRGQQVTLRCSSQSGHNTVSWYQQALGQGPQFIFQYYREEENGRGNFPPRFSGLQFPNYSSELNVNALELDDSALYLCASSMGGLFYGYTFGSGTRLTVV.

This chain links TRBV15 with TRBJ2-7; 9 nucleotides agree with TRBD2. The J segment lost 5 bases and the V segment lost 1 base, leaving 9 bases of the junction unmatched. CDR3 size: 16 residues. Germline loops: CDR1 LNHNV, CDR2 YYDKDF (reference sequence). Written as DNA, the CDR3 is TGTGCCACCAGCAGAGGGGTCAGCGGGGGGAAAAACGAGCAGTACTTC. Translation gives CATSRGVSGGKNEQYF.

This clone was seen only a few times. This chain uses TRBV19 with TRBJ1-1, with no clear D. The germline gives CDR1 LNHDA, CDR2 SQIVND (reference sequence). The CDR3 is 13 amino acids. Trimming removed 3 bases at V and 4 bases at J, with 9 bases between. CDR3 bases: TGTGCCAGTAGTATCGGGCCGGGCACTGAAGCTTTCTTT. As protein: CASSIGPGTEAFF. Complete variable domain (other parts from reference TRBV19 and TRBJ1-1): DGGITQSPKYLFRKEGQNVTLSCEQNLNHDAMYWYRQDPGQGLRLIYYSQIVNDFQKGDIAEGYSVSREKKESFPLTVTSAQKNPTAFYLCASSIGPGTEAFFGQGTRLTVV.

The CDR3 reads CASSLKPQGATPLHF. CDR3 bases: TGTGCCAGCAGCTTAAAGCCGCAGGGAGCGACACCCCTCCACTTT. The chain has TRBV7-9 and TRBJ1-6, with D maybe TRBD1 (5 bases). The CDR3 runs 15 residues. The V gene lost 2 bases and the J gene lost 11 bases, with 16 bases spanning the gap. Germline loops: CDR1 SEHNR, CDR2 FQNEAQ (reference sequence).

CDR3 DNA: TGCAGCGTTGTCTATGCGGGGGAAGCTTTCTTT. Translating it yields CSVVYAGEAFF. The V gene is TRBV29-1, the J gene TRBJ1-1; D ambiguous. Trimming stripped 4 bases from V and 8 bases from J, with 11 bases between. The CDR3 contains 11 residues. From germline, CDR1 is SQVTM and CDR2 ANQGSEA.

DNA of the CDR3: TGTGCCAGCAGCTTGTTGTCGATAGGGGCGGATGAAAAACTGTTTTTT. It encodes CASSLLSIGADEKLFF. The chain employs TRBV5-4 and TRBJ1-4; weak D call: TRBD1 (5 bases). Germline-derived CDR1 and CDR2 are SGHNT and YYREEE (reference sequence). The CDR3 has 16 residues. V lost 1 base and J lost 6, with 16 bases in between.

This clone was seen only a few times. This chain connects TRBV7-9 to TRBJ1-2; the D is unclear. Germline CDR1 is SEHNR and CDR2 is FQNEAQ (reference sequence). This CDR3 region has 12 residues. Trimming stripped 4 bases from V and 5 bases from J, with 8 bases between. CDR3 loop: CASSSPGYGYTF. The CDR3 bases are TGTGCCAGCAGCTCCCCCGGATATGGCTACACCTTC.

This clone was seen a few times. This rearrangement joins TRBV2 to TRBJ1-1; 7 bases are shared with TRBD1. Germline values: CDR1 SNHLY, CDR2 FYNNEI. V was pared by 7 bases and J by 0 bases, with 5 bases of the junction left unmatched. CDR3 size: 14 residues. The CDR3 protein is CASNDREVNTEAFF. Written as DNA, the CDR3 is TGTGCCAGCAACGACAGGGAAGTGAACACTGAAGCTTTCTTT.

V and J are TRBV6-5 and TRBJ2-3, with TRBD1 matching 7 bases. After removal of 5 bases from V and 1 base from J, the junction contained 3 bases not matched to a gene. The CDR3 extends over 14 amino acids. CDR1 MNHEY and CDR2 SVGAGI come from the germline V gene. CDR3 sequence: CASSTGQGTDTQYF. The CDR3 DNA reads TGTGCCAGCAGTACCGGACAGGGCACAGATACGCAGTATTTT.

This chain links TRBV13 with TRBJ1-1, with D possibly TRBD1 on 6 matching bases. The V gene's germline CDR1 is PRHDT and CDR2 FYEKMQ (reference sequence). With 4 bases removed from V and 6 bases from J, the gap between germline ends came to 12 bases. The CDR3 spans 13 residues. The CDR3 coding sequence is TGTGCCAGCAGCTCCCAGGGGTCAGCTGAAGCTTTCTTT. Translation gives CASSSQGSAEAFF.

V usage is TRBV4-1 and J usage is TRBJ1-2; D is unclear. Trimming removed 1 base at V and 7 bases at J, with 7 bases between. Germline CDR1 reads MGHRA; CDR2 reads YSYEKL. The CDR3 runs to 12 residues. The CDR3 loop reads CASSQGGIGYTF. The CDR3 DNA is TGCGCCAGCAGCCAAGGGGGTATTGGCTACACCTTC.

The chain couples TRBV4-1 to TRBJ2-2; D is unresolved. V lost 3 bases, J lost 5 bases, and 10 bases lay in between. In germline, CDR1 is MGHRA, CDR2 YSYEKL. This CDR3 has 14 amino acids. The CDR3 protein is CASSQNTMTGELFF. CDR3 nucleotide sequence: TGCGCCAGCAGCCAGAATACAATGACCGGGGAGCTGTTTTTT.

The chain carries TRBV29-1 and TRBJ1-2; no definite D call. This CDR3 is built from 13 residues. V was cut by 4 bases and J by 3 bases, with 12 bases left in between. The germline V gene encodes CDR1 SQVTM and CDR2 ANQGSEA. CDR3 loop: CSVGPDSYYGYTF. The CDR3 DNA sequence: TGCAGCGTTGGACCAGATTCCTACTATGGCTACACCTTC.

The chain links TRBV29-1 to TRBJ1-2; 8 nucleotides align to TRBD1. The CDR3 totals 13 residues. Per the germline V gene, CDR1 is SQVTM and CDR2 is ANQGSEA. Trimming cost V 6 bases and J 5 bases; bases outside gene matches: 8. This CDR3 reads CSVPTGTGYGYTF. In DNA, the CDR3 is TGCAGCGTCCCTACCGGGACAGGTTATGGCTACACCTTC.

This clone has a single count. V is TRBV18 and J is TRBJ1-1, with a tentative D call TRBD1 (5 bases). Germline CDR1 reads KGHSH; CDR2 reads LQKENI. Trimming pared 2 bases from V and 0 bases from J, leaving 7 bases between. The CDR3 loop spans 14 amino acids. The CDR3 protein is CASSPAGMNTEAFF. The CDR3 DNA is TGTGCCAGCTCACCAGCAGGGATGAACACTGAAGCTTTCTTT.

The chain employs TRBV2 and TRBJ1-1, with D unresolved. The CDR3 runs 10 residues. The germline CDR1 and CDR2 sequences are SNHLY and FYNNEI. Trimming shortened V by 6 bases and J by 3 bases, and 2 bases separated the two germline ends. CDR3 DNA sequence: TGTGCCAGCAGCCACACTGAAGCTTTCTTT. Its translation: CASSHTEAFF.

The V call is TRBV6-4, the J call TRBJ2-3; 13 bases align to TRBD2. The germline V gene encodes CDR1 MRHNA and CDR2 SNTAGT. This CDR3 has 15 residues. Germline trimming cut 5 bases from V and 1 base from J; bases unmatched to any gene: 0. CDR3 amino acids: CASSTSGGGTDTQYF. The CDR3 DNA sequence: TGTGCCAGCAGTACTAGCGGGGGGGGCACAGATACGCAGTATTTT.

The chain combines TRBV5-1 with TRBJ2-3; 7 positions match TRBD1. Losses at the gene ends were 5 bases for V and 3 bases for J; bases not matched to a gene: 12. The CDR3 has 16 residues. Germline values: CDR1 SGHRS, CDR2 YFSETQ. The CDR3 sequence is CASSHVKGGLTDTQYF. The CDR3 DNA follows: TGCGCCAGCAGTCACGTTAAAGGGGGCCTGACAGATACGCAGTATTTT.

The chain uses TRBV15 and TRBJ2-5; 7 nucleotides align to TRBD1. This CDR3 spans 13 amino acids. Trimming took 5 bases from V and 3 from J; bases not matched to a gene: 3. Germline V CDR1 and CDR2: LNHNV, YYDKDF (reference sequence). The CDR3 loop reads CATSGDSKETQYF. The CDR3 DNA sequence: TGTGCCACCAGCGGGGACAGCAAAGAGACCCAGTACTTC.

This chain joins TRBV2 and TRBJ1-6; 8 bases fit TRBD1. The ends lost 6 bases at V and 10 bases at J; junction bases unmatched: 11. The CDR3 consists of 15 residues. The germline CDR1 and CDR2 sequences are SNHLY and FYNNEI. The CDR3 loop reads CASRIPDRAWSPLHF. In nucleotides, the CDR3 is TGTGCCAGCAGGATCCCGGACAGGGCATGGTCACCCCTCCACTTT.

The chain employs TRBV6-5 and TRBJ2-3; 8 bases line up with TRBD2. The germline gives CDR1 MNHEY, CDR2 SVGAGI. The CDR3 loop spans 15 amino acids. Germline trimming cut 0 bases from V and 1 base from J; bases unmatched to any gene: 0. The CDR3 DNA sequence: TGTGCCAGCAGTTACTCGACTAGCGGCACAGATACGCAGTATTTT. Its translation is CASSYSTSGTDTQYF.

The CDR3 coding sequence is TGCAGCGTTCCTAGGGGCGGGGCAGGTGAGCAGTACTTC. Protein sequence: CSVPRGGAGEQYF. The chain links TRBV29-1 to TRBJ2-7; the D gene is possibly TRBD2 (6 bases). The CDR3 consists of 13 residues. Germline V lookup: CDR1 SQVTM, CDR2 ANQGSEA. The V gene lost 5 bases and the J gene lost 7 bases, with 18 bases spanning the gap.